One and the same sample provided the 21 T cell receptor beta chains below, sequenced in a study of shared clonotypes between healthy human individuals. Positive CCR7 selection of CD45RO-negative cells yielded the naive CD8 cells, and terminally differentiated effector memory CD45RA+ cells were excluded. Assay used: immunoSEQ multiplex PCR; TCRdb lists only in-frame clones, some missing. The sample carries around 2,100,000 clones, about 95% recorded once. Sequencing was carried out using naive CD8+ T cells sorted from blood. The source of these receptors is a man younger than 35 in good health.

This sequence joins TRBV19 and TRBJ2-7, with 12 positions matching TRBD1. Germline V lookup: CDR1 LNHDA, CDR2 SQIVND (reference sequence). The length of the CDR3 is 17 residues. V trimming: 3 bases; J trimming: 2 bases; junction bases outside the gene matches: 8. The CDR3 coding sequence is TGTGCCAGTAGTATCTGGGACAGGGGGCGGGGTGCCTACGAGCAGTACTTC. Its protein product is CASSIWDRGRGAYEQYF.

The rearrangement uses TRBV29-1 and TRBJ2-3, with no clear D. The CDR3 totals 10 residues. The germline V gene has CDR1 SQVTM and CDR2 ANQGSEA. Trimming stripped 6 bases from V and 5 bases from J, with 6 bases between. As DNA, the CDR3 is TGCAGCGTCCCCCTAGATACGCAGTATTTT. Translated: CSVPLDTQYF.

V is TRBV5-4 and J is TRBJ2-7, with TRBD1 as a possible D gene (5 bases). V lost 4 bases and J lost 6, with 11 bases in between. This CDR3 has 12 amino acids. The V gene's germline CDR1 is SGHNT and CDR2 YYREEE (reference sequence). CDR3 residues: CASSAGFGEQYF. In nucleotides, the CDR3 is TGTGCCAGCAGCGCAGGGTTTGGCGAGCAGTACTTC.

A note on this clone: In the same sample, other DNA sequences code for this CDR3. J is TRBJ1-1 and V is TRBV13; the D is unclear. Trimming shortened V by 5 bases and J by 0 bases, and 10 bases separated the two germline ends. CDR3 length equals 14 residues. The germline gives CDR1 PRHDT, CDR2 FYEKMQ (reference sequence). In nucleotides, the CDR3 is TGTGCCAGCAGCCCCCGGACCGTGAACACTGAAGCTTTCTTT. As protein: CASSPRTVNTEAFF.

This clone has just one count. The chain uses TRBV6-6 and TRBJ1-1; D remains unclear. V lost 5 bases and J lost 1, with 14 bases in between. The CDR3 totals 15 residues. Germline loops: CDR1 MNHNY, CDR2 SVGAGI (reference sequence). CDR3 sequence reads: CASSPLEASNTEAFF. CDR3 nucleotides: TGTGCCAGCAGTCCCCTTGAGGCCTCGAACACTGAAGCTTTCTTT.

CDR3 residues: CASSDRGKETQYF. The CDR3 nucleotides are TGTGCCAGCAGCGACAGGGGTAAAGAGACCCAGTACTTC. The chain employs TRBV28 and TRBJ2-5, with 8 bases identical to TRBD1. Germline V gives CDR1 MDHEN, CDR2 SYDVKM. The CDR3 consists of 13 residues. Trimming cost V 6 bases and J 3 bases; bases outside gene matches: 3.

CDR3 nucleotides: TGCAGCGTTGGACCGGCTGACGCCTACGAGCAGTACTTC. It yields the protein CSVGPADAYEQYF. The chain employs TRBV29-1 and TRBJ2-7; D is ambiguous. Deletions cut 4 bases from V and 2 bases from J, with 12 bases between. Germline CDR1 and CDR2: SQVTM and ANQGSEA. The CDR3 extends over 13 amino acids.

The V call is TRBV7-2, the J call TRBJ1-2; no definite D call. Trimming took 4 bases from V and 3 from J, leaving 12 bases between them. Germline lookup yields CDR1 SGHTA and CDR2 FQGNSA. The CDR3 is 14 residues long. CDR3 region: CASSSYGRDYGYTF. In DNA form, the CDR3 reads TGTGCCAGCAGCTCGTACGGGCGCGACTATGGCTACACCTTC.

This chain connects TRBV5-8 to TRBJ2-2; D possibly corresponds to TRBD2 (6 bases). Germline assignment: CDR1 SGHTS and CDR2 YDEGEE. The CDR3 sequence is 16 residues long. Trimming cost V 5 bases and J 6 bases, with 20 bases left between them. The CDR3 sequence is CASSLNSGLEAGELFF. CDR3 nucleotide sequence: TGTGCCAGCAGTTTAAATTCGGGACTGGAGGCCGGGGAGCTGTTTTTT. The full variable domain, its missing parts supplied by reference TRBV5-8 and TRBJ2-2, is EAGVTQSPTHLIKTRGQQATLRCSPISGHTSVYWYQQALGLGLQFLLWYDEGEERNRGNFPPRFSGRQFPNYSSELNVNALELEDSALYLCASSLNSGLEAGELFFGEGSRLTVL.

As for this clone: Within the sample, other DNA sequences also encode this same CDR3. The chain has TRBV11-2 and TRBJ2-7, with D possibly TRBD1 on 5 matching bases. V gave up 0 bases and J gave up 2 bases, with 8 bases separating them. The CDR3 sequence is 14 residues long. Looked up from germline, CDR1 is SGHAT and CDR2 is FQNNGV. Here the CDR3 DNA reads TGTGCCAGCAGCTTAGAGCCAGGGACCTACGAGCAGTACTTC. Protein sequence: CASSLEPGTYEQYF.

The V call is TRBV7-9, the J call TRBJ2-1; 7 nucleotides line up with TRBD2. Looked up from germline, CDR1 is SEHNR and CDR2 is FQNEAQ (reference sequence). The CDR3 covers 15 residues. The V gene end was trimmed by 5 bases and the J gene end by 1 base; junction bases not matched to a gene: 5. The CDR3 DNA is TGTGCCAGCAGCCAGCTAGCGGTTTCCTACAATGAGCAGTTCTTC. This sequence encodes CASSQLAVSYNEQFF.

The CDR3 region is CASSQMGGTEAFF. Written as DNA, the CDR3 is TGCGCCAGCAGCCAAATGGGGGGCACTGAAGCTTTCTTT. This chain uses TRBV4-1 with TRBJ1-1; perhaps TRBD1 as D (5 bases). CDR1 and CDR2 from the germline V gene are MGHRA and YSYEKL. The CDR3 runs to 13 residues. Trimming shortened V by 2 bases and J by 4 bases, and 8 bases separated the two germline ends.

The chain couples TRBV6-5 to TRBJ2-7; D perhaps matches TRBD1 (5 bases). This CDR3 has 16 residues. V lost 0 bases to trimming and J lost 2 bases, with 14 bases between them. Germline V CDR1 and CDR2: MNHEY, SVGAGI. The CDR3 loop reads CASSYSKGLRAYEQYF. CDR3 DNA: TGTGCCAGCAGTTACTCGAAGGGGCTGAGAGCCTACGAGCAGTACTTC.

The sample holds one count of this clone. The rearrangement joins TRBV9 to TRBJ1-2, with TRBD1 matching 7 bases. Germline V gives CDR1 SGDLS, CDR2 YYNGEE. The CDR3 sequence is 12 residues long. The V segment lost 4 bases and the J segment 10 bases; nucleotides outside the gene matches: 7. CDR3 DNA sequence: TGTGCCAGCAGCCCGGGACAGCTTCACTACACCTTC. Protein product: CASSPGQLHYTF.

The J gene is TRBJ1-1, the V gene TRBV5-6, with 7 bases that match TRBD1. Germline V gene data show CDR1 as SGHDT and CDR2 as YYEEEE. This CDR3 has 17 residues. Trimming took 4 bases from V and 0 from J; bases not matched to a gene: 12. The DNA for the CDR3 is TGTGCCAGCAGCGGACCGGGACAGCAGTCAGTGAACACTGAAGCTTTCTTT. Its translation is CASSGPGQQSVNTEAFF.

The V gene is TRBV5-4, the J gene TRBJ2-7; D unclear. This CDR3 spans 14 amino acids. V was shortened by 0 bases and J by 2 bases, with 9 bases between the two germline ends. In germline, CDR1 is SGHNT, CDR2 YYREEE (reference sequence). CDR3 nucleotide sequence: TGTGCCAGCAGCTTGGTCCCGGAACCCTACGAGCAGTACTTC. This gives the protein CASSLVPEPYEQYF.

Written as DNA, the CDR3 is TGCGCCAGCAGCTTGGCAGCGGGGGAACAGGCCTACGAGCAGTACTTC. It specifies CASSLAAGEQAYEQYF. This rearrangement joins TRBV5-1 to TRBJ2-7, with 8 bases identical to TRBD2. Germline V gene sequence: CDR1 SGHRS, CDR2 YFSETQ. This CDR3 spans 16 amino acids. V lost 0 bases to trimming and J lost 2 bases; unmatched junction nucleotides: 7.

The chain links TRBV2 to TRBJ2-7; TRBD1 matches 9 bases. The CDR3 spans 12 residues. The V and J ends lost 11 bases and 6 bases, in that order; junction bases with no gene match: 8. The V gene's germline CDR1 is SNHLY and CDR2 FYNNEI. Written as DNA, the CDR3 is TGTGCCGGGGGGACAGGGAATCCCGAGCAGTACTTC. It codes for CAGGTGNPEQYF.

The chain employs TRBV11-2 and TRBJ1-1, with D tentatively TRBD1 (6 bases). The germline V gene encodes CDR1 SGHAT and CDR2 FQNNGV. This CDR3 is 14 amino acids long. Trimming pared 5 bases from V and 5 bases from J, leaving 15 bases between. DNA for the CDR3: TGTGCCAGCAGCCCGGACAGCGGGGGTACTGAAGCTTTCTTT. Protein sequence: CASSPDSGGTEAFF.

The chain carries TRBV6-1 and TRBJ2-1; weak D call: TRBD2 (5 bases). V was clipped by 4 bases and J by 0 bases, with 10 bases between them. The CDR3 length is 15 residues. Germline V gene sequence: CDR1 MNHNS, CDR2 SASEGT. In DNA form, the CDR3 reads TGTGCCAGCAGTGCGGACTTGAGCTCCTACAATGAGCAGTTCTTC. Translated, it gives CASSADLSSYNEQFF.

The V and J genes are TRBV18 and TRBJ2-1; TRBD2 matches at 8 bases. In germline, CDR1 is KGHSH, CDR2 LQKENI. Germline trimming cut 2 bases from V and 4 bases from J; bases unmatched to any gene: 4. The CDR3 runs 15 residues. The CDR3 DNA follows: TGTGCCAGCTCACCATTGGCGGGGGGTTACAATGAGCAGTTCTTC. It is translated as CASSPLAGGYNEQFF.